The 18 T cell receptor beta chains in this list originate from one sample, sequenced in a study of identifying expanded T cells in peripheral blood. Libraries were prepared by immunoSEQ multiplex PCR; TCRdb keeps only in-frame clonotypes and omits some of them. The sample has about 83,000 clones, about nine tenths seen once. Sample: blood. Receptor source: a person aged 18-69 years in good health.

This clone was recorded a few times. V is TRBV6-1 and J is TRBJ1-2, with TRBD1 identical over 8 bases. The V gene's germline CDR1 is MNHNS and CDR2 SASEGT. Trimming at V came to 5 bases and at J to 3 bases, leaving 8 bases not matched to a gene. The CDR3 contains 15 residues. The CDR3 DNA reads TGTGCCAGCAGTACCGGACAGGGAGAGTACTATGGCTACACCTTC. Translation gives CASSTGQGEYYGYTF.

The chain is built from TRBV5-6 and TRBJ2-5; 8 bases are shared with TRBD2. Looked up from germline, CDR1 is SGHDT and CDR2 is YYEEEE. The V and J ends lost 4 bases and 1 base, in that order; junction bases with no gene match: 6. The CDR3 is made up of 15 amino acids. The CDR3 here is CASSPTGGPQETQYF. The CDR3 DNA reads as TGTGCCAGCAGCCCGACGGGAGGGCCCCAAGAGACCCAGTACTTC.

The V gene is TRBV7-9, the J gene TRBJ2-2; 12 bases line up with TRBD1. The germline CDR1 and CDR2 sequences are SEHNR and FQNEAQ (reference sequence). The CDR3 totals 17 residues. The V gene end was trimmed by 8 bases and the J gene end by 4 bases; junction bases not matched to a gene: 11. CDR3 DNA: TGTGCCAGCCATACCGGGACAGGGGGCATCGCCACCGGGGAGCTGTTTTTT. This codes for CASHTGTGGIATGELFF.

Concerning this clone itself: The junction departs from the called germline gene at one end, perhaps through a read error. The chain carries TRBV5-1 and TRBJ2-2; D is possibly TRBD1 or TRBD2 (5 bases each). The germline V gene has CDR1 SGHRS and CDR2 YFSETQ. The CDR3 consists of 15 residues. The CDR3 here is CASSALEGNPGELFF. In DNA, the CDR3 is TGCGCCAGCAGCGCCCTTGAGGGGAACCCCGGGGAGCTGTTTTTT.

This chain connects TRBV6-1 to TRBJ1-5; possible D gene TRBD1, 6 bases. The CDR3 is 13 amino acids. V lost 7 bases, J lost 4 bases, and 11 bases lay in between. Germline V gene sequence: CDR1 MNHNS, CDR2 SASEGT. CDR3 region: CASKGQPNQPQHF. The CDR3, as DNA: TGTGCCAGCAAGGGACAACCAAATCAGCCCCAGCATTTT.

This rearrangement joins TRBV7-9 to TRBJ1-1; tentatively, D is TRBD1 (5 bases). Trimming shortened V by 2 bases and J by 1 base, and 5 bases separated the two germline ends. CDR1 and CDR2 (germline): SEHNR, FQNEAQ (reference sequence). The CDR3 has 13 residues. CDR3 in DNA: TGTGCCAGCAGCTTACAGGGGAACACTGAAGCTTTCTTT. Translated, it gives CASSLQGNTEAFF.

CDR3: CASSFVTSGGFGNEQFF. The CDR3 coding sequence is TGTGCCAGCAGCTTTGTGACTAGCGGGGGGTTTGGGAATGAGCAGTTCTTC. This chain links TRBV11-2 with TRBJ2-1; TRBD2 matches at 13 bases. Per the germline V gene, CDR1 is SGHAT and CDR2 is FQNNGV. The CDR3 loop spans 17 amino acids. After removal of 3 bases from V and 7 bases from J, the junction contained 9 bases not matched to a gene. The whole variable domain, filled in from reference TRBV11-2 and TRBJ2-1, reads EAGVAQSPRYKIIEKRQSVAFWCNPISGHATLYWYQQILGQGPKLLIQFQNNGVVDDSQLPKDRFSAERLKGVDSTLKIQPAKLEDSAVYLCASSFVTSGGFGNEQFFGPGTRLTVL.

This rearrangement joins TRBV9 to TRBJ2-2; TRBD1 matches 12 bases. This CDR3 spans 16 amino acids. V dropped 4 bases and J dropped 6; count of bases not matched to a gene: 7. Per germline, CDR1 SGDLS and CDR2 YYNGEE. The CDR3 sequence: CASSFRDRGRSGELFF. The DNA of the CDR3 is TGTGCCAGCAGCTTCCGGGACAGGGGGCGGTCCGGGGAGCTGTTTTTT. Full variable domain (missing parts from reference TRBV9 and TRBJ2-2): DSGVTQTPKHLITATGQRVTLRCSPRSGDLSVYWYQQSLDQGLQFLIQYYNGEERAKGNILERFSAQQFPDLHSELNLSSLELGDSALYFCASSFRDRGRSGELFFGEGSRLTVL.

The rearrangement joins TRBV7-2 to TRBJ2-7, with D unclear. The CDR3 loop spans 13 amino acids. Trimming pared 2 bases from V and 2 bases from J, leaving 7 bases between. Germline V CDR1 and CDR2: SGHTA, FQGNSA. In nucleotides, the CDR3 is TGTGCCAGCAGCTTACGATTTGCCTACGAGCAGTACTTC. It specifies CASSLRFAYEQYF. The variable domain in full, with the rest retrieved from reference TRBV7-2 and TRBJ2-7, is GAGVSQSPSNKVTEKGKDVELRCDPISGHTALYWYRQSLGQGLEFLIYFQGNSAPDKSGLPSDRFSAERTGGSVSTLTIQRTQQEDSAVYLCASSLRFAYEQYFGPGTRLTVT.

CDR3 sequence reads: CASSPPRAGGDEQYF. In DNA form, the CDR3 reads TGTGCCAGCAGTCCTCCACGGGCGGGGGGGGACGAGCAGTACTTC. The rearrangement links TRBV27 to TRBJ2-7, with 9 bases lining up with TRBD2. Trimming at V came to 5 bases and at J to 5 bases, leaving 10 bases not matched to a gene. Germline assignment: CDR1 MNHEY and CDR2 SMNVEV (reference sequence). The CDR3 consists of 15 residues.

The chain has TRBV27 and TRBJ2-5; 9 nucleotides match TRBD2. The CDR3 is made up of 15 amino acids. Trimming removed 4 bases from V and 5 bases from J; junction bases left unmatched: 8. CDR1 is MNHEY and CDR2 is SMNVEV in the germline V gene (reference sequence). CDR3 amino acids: CASSSAGGIVETQYF. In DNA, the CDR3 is TGTGCCAGCAGTTCGGCGGGGGGGATTGTGGAGACCCAGTACTTC.

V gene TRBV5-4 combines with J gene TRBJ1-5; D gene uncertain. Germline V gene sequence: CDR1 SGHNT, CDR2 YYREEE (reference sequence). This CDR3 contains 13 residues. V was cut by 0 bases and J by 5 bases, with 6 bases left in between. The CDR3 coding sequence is TGTGCCAGCAGCTTGGGATGGGATCAGCCCCAGCATTTT. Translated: CASSLGWDQPQHF.

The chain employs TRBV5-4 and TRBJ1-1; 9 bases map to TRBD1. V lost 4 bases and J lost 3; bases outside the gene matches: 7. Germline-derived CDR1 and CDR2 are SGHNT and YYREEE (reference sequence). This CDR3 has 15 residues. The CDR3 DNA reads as TGTGCCAGCAGCGAACGGGACAGGGACTACACTGAAGCTTTCTTT. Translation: CASSERDRDYTEAFF.

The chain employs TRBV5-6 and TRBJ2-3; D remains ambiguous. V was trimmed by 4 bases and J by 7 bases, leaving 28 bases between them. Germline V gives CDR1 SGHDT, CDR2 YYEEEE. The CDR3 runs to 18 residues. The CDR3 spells CASSLFNDDNSGSNTQYF. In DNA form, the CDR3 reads TGTGCCAGCAGCCTCTTCAATGACGACAATTCCGGGTCGAATACGCAGTATTTT. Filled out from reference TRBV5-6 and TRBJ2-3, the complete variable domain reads DAGVTQSPTHLIKTRGQQVTLRCSPKSGHDTVSWYQQALGQGPQFIFQYYEEEERQRGNFPDRFSGHQFPNYSSELNVNALLLGDSALYLCASSLFNDDNSGSNTQYFGPGTRLTVL.

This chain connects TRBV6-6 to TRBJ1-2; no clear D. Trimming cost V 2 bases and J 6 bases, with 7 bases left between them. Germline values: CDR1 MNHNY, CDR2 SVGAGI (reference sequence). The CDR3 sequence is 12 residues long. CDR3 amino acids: CASSYGWDGYTF. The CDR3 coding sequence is TGTGCCAGCAGTTACGGGTGGGATGGCTACACCTTC.

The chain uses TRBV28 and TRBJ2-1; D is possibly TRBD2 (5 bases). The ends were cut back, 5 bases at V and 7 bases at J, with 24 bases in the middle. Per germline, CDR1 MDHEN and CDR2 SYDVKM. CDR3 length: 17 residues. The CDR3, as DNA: TGTGCCAGCAGTCGAGGGTTCGATTGGACCCTAGGGAATGAGCAGTTCTTC. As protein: CASSRGFDWTLGNEQFF.

The CDR3 DNA reads TGCAGCGTTGCAATCGGGGGGGATTACAATGAGCAGTTCTTC. It is translated as CSVAIGGDYNEQFF. V gene TRBV29-1 combines with J gene TRBJ2-1; 8 bases line up with TRBD2. J lost 4 bases, V lost 4 bases, and 6 bases had no gene match. This CDR3 is 14 amino acids long. CDR1 and CDR2 from the germline V gene are SQVTM and ANQGSEA.

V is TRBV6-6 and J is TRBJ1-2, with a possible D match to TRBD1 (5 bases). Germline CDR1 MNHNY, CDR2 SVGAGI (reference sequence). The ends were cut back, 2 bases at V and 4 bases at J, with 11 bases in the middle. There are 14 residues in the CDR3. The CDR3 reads CASSYTDSAYGYTF. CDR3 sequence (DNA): TGTGCCAGCAGTTACACAGACAGCGCCTATGGCTACACCTTC.